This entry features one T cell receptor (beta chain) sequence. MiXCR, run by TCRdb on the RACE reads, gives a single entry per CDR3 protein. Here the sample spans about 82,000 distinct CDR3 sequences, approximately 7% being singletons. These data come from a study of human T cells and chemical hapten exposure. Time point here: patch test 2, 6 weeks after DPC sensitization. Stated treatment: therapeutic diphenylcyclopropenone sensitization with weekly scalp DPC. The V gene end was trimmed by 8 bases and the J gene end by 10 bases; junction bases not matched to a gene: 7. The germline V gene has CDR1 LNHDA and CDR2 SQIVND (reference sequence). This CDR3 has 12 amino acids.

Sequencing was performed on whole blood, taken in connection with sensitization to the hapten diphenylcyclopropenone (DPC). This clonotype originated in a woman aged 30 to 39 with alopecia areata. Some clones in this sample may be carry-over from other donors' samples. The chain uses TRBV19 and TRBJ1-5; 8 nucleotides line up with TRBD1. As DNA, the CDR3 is TGTGCCAGTGGAGGGACAGGAGGACCCCAGCATTTT. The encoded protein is CASGGTGGPQHF.